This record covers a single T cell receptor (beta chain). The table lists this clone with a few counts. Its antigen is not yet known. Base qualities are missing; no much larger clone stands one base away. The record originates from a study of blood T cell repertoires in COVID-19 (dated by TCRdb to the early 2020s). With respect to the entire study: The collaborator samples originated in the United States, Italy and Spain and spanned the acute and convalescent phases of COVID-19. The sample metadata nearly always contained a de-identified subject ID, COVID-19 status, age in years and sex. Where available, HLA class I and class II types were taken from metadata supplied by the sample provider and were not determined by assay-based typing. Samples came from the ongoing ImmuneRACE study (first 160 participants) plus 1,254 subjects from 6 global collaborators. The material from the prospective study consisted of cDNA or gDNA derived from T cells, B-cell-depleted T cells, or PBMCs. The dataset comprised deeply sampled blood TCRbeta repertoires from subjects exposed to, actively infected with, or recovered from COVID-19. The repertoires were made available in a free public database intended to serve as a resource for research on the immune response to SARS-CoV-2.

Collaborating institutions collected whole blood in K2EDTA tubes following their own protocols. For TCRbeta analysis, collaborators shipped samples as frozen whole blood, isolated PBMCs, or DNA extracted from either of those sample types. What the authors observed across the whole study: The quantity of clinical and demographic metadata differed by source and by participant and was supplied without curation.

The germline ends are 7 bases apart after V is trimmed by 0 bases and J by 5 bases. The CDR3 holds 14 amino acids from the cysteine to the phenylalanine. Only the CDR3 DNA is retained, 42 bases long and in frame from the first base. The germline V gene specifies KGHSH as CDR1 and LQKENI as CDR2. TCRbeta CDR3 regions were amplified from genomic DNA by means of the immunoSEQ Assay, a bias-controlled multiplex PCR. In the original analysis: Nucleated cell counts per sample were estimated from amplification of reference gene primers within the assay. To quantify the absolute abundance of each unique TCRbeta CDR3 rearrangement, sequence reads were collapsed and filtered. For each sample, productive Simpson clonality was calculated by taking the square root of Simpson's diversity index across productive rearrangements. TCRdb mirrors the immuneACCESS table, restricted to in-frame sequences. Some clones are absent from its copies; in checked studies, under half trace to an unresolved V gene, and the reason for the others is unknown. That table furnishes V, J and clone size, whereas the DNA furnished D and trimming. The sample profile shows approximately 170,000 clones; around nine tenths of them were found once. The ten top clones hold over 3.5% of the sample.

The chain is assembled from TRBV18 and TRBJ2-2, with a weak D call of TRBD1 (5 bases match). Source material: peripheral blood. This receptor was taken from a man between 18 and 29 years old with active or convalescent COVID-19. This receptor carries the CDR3 CASSPPGRTGELFF. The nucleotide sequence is TGTGCCAGCTCACCACCGGGGCGAACCGGGGAGCTGTTTTTT.